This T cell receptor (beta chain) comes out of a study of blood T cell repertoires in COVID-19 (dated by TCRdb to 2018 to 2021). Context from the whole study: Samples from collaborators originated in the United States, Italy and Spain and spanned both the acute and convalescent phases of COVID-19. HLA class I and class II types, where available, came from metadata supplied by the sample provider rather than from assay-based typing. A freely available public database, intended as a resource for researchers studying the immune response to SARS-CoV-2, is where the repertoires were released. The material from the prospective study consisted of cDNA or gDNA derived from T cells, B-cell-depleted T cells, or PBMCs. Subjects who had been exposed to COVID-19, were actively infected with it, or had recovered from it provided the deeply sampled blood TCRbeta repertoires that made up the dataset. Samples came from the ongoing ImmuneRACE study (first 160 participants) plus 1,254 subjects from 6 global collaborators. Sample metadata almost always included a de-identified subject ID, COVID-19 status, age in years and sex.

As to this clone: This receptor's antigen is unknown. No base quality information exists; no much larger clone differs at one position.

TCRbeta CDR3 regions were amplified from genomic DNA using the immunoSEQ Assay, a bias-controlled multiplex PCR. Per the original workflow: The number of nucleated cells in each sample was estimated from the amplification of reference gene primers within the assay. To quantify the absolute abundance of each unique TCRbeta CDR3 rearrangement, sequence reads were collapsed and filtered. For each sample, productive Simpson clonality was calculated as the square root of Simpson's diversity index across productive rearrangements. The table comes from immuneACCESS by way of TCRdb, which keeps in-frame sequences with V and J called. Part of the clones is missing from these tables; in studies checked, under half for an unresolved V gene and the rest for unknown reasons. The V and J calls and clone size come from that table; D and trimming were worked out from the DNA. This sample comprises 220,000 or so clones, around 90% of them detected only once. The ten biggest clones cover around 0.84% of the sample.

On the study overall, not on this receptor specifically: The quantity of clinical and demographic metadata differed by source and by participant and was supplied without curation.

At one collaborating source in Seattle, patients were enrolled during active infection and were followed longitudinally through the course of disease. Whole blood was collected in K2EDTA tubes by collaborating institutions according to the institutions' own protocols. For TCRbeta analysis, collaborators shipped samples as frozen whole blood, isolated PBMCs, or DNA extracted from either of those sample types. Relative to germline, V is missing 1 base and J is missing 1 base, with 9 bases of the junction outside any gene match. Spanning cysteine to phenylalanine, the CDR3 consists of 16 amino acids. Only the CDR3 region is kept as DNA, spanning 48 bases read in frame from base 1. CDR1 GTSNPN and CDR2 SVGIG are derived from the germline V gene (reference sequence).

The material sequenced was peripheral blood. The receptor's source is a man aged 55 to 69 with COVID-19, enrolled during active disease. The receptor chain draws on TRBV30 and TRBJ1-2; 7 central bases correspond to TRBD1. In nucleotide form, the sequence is TGTGCCTGGAGTGGGACGAGGACAGGTAGTAACTATGGCTACACCTTC. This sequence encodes CAWSGTRTGSNYGYTF.